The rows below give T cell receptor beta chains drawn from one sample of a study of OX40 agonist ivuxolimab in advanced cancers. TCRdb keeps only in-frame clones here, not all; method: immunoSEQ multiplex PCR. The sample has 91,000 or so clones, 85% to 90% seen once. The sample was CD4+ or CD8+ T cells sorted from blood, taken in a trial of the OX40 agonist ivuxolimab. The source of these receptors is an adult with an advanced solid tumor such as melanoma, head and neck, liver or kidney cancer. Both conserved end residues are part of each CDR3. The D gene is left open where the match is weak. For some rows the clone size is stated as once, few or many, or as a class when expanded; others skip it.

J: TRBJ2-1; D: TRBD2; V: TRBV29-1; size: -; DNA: TGCAGCGGGGGCCCTAGCGGCAATGAGCAGTTCTTC; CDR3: CSGGPSGNEQFF
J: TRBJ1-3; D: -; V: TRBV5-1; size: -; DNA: TGCGCCAGCAGCCAAGCGGACAGTAACTCTGGAAACACCATATATTTT; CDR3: CASSQADSNSGNTIYF
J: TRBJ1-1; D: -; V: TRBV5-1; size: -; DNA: TGCGCCAGCAGCTTCTATAGAGAGAACACTGAAGCTTTCTTT; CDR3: CASSFYRENTEAFF
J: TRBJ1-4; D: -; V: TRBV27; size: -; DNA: TGTGCCAGCAGTTTCTCAGGGATCAGTGAAAAACTGTTTTTT; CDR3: CASSFSGISEKLFF
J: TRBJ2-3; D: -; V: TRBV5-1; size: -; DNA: TGCGCCAGCAGCTTGGGCGGCTCCCCAGATACGCAGTATTTT; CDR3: CASSLGGSPDTQYF
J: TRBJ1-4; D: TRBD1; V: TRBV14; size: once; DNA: TGTGCCAGCAGCCGCGGACAGGGGAGTGAAAAACTGTTTTTT; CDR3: CASSRGQGSEKLFF
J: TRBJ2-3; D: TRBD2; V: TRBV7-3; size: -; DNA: TGTGCCAGCAGCTTAGACCCAGCGGGAGGGGGGACAGATACGCAGTATTTT; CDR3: CASSLDPAGGGTDTQYF
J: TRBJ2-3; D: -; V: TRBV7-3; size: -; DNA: TGTGCCAGCAGCTTTTCTCCGGGAGACACAGATACGCAGTATTTT; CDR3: CASSFSPGDTDTQYF
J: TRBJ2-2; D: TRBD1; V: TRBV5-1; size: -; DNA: TGCGCCAGCAGCTCGGGACAGACGAACACCGGGGAGCTGTTTTTT; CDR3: CASSSGQTNTGELFF
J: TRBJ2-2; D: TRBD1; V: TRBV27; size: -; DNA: TGTGCCAGCAAGCGGGGGACAGGGGGCACCGGGGAGCTGTTTTTT; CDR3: CASKRGTGGTGELFF
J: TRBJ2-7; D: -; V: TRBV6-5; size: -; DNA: TGTGCCAGCAGTTACCAGCCGCCCCCGCCTAGTCAAGAGCAGTACTTC; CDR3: CASSYQPPPPSQEQYF
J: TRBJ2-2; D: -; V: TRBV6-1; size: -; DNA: TGTGCCAGCAGTGAATTAGCTACGAACACCGGGGAGCTGTTTTTT; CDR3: CASSELATNTGELFF
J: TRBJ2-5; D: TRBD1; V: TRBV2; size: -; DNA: TGTGCCAGCAGTATGCCGGGACAGGGAGCGGAGACCCAGTACTTC; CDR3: CASSMPGQGAETQYF
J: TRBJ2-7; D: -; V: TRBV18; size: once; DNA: TGTGCCAGCTCACCACCGGGGGCGTATCAGGGACCAGGCTCCTACGAGCAGTACTTC; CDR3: CASSPPGAYQGPGSYEQYF
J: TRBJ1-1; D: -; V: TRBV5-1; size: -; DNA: TGCGCCAGCAGCCCCGGGGCCGGTAACACTGAAGCTTTCTTT; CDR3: CASSPGAGNTEAFF
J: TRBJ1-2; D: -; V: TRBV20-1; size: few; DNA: TGCAGTGTGGGGGATCACTATGGCTACACCTTC; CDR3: CSVGDHYGYTF
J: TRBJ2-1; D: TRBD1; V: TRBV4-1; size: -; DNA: TGCGCCAGCAGCCGCGGATGGGACAGGGGGTACAATGAGCAGTTCTTC; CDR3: CASSRGWDRGYNEQFF